The present TCR beta chain was sequenced within a study of T cells in localized non-small cell lung cancer. Sequencing was performed with immunoSEQ multiplex PCR; in TCRdb, only in-frame clones are kept and a portion is missing. The top ten clones hold over 25% of a sample with roughly 30,000 clones, about 91% of them seen once. The CDR3 extends over 15 amino acids. Germline values: CDR1 LGHNA, CDR2 YNFKEQ. The V gene end was trimmed by 1 base and the J gene end by 5 bases; junction bases not matched to a gene: 8. The receptor was derived from a female donor at least 60 years old with stage I lung adenocarcinoma. Source: peripheral blood, taken before any cancer treatment. The chain has TRBV4-2 and TRBJ2-7, with 7 bases identical to TRBD2. The CDR3 spells CASSQGLRESHEQYF. CDR3 sequence (DNA): TGTGCCAGCAGCCAAGGCCTGCGGGAGAGCCACGAGCAGTACTTC.